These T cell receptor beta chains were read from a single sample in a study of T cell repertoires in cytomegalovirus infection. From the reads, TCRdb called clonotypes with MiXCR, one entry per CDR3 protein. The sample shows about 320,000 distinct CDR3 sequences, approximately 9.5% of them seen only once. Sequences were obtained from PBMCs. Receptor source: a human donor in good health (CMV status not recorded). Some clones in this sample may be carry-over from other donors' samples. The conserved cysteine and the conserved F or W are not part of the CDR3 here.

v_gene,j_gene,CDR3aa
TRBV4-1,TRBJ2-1,ASRQEGYNEQF
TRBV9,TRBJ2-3,ASSVSQAADTQY
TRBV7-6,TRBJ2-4,ASSAVGGYGNIQY
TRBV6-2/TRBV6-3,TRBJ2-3,ASSYPSSGRTDNTDTQY
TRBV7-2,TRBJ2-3,ASSPRTVNTQY
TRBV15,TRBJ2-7,ATSRLTGTEQY
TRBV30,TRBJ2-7,ASRGDRGFYEQY
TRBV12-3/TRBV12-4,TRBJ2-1,ASSFGGRGVNNEQF
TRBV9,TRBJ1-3,ASSVATVGAGNTIY
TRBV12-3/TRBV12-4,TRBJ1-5,ASRGGISGQPQH
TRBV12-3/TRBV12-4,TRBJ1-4,ASSRFAVQNEKLF
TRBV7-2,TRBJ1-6,ASSLASVNSPLH
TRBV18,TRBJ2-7,ASSPLRPSGGTSGEQY
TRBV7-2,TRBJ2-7,ASSLAPWPRNEQY
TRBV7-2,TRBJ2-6,ASSLASVFGANVLT
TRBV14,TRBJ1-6,ASSQDIRTGAPLH
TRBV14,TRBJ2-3,ASSPGQTLEGADTQY
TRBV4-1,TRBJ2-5,ASSQELPQETQY
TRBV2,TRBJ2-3,ASSQAGRDTQY
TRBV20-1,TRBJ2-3,SATQRGGGTDTQY
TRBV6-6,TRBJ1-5,ASSYPLTTGGSNQPQH
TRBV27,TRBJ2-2,ASSLSGSGITGELF
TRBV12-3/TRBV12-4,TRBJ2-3,ASSLTGGGADTQY
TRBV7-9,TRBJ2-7,ASSPPGGEQY
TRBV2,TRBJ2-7,ASRIKVNEQY
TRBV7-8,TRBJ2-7,ASSPGTALKEQY
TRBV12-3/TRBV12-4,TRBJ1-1,ASSFSVGLEAF
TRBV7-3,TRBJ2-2,ASSLLAGAPNTGELF
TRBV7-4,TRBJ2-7,ASSLGGLADREQY
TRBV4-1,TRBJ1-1,ASSGTGGSNTEAF
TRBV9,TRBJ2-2,ASSVVGQGAAGELF
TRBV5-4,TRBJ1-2,ASSLAGQGVDGYT
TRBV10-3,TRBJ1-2,AISETLNYGYT
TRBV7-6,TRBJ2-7,ASSLAPLGAEQY
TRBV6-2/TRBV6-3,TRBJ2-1,ASSYSPGGRANNEQF
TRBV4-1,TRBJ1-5,ASSRSQGYSNQPQH
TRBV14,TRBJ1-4,ASSSYSREKLF
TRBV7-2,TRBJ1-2,ASSSTGGRANYGYT
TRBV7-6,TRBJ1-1,ASSKEGQPEAF
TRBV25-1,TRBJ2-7,ASSEYRGTSSYEQY
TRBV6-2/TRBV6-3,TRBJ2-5,ASSYRGQARETQY
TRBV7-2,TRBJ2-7,ASSLAPGSTLDAY